One T cell receptor beta chain is described in this entry. Antigen specificity is unknown. The data are from a study of yellow fever vaccine responses in identical twins. Findings and limits, study-wide: Twins reportedly showed a vaccine T cell response that seemed partly convergent and partly personalized.

TCRdb re-called the RT-PCR reads with MiXCR, one entry per CDR3 protein. Here the sample spans about 18,000 distinct CDR3 sequences, approximately 60% being singletons. CDR3 size: 14 residues. CDR1 and CDR2 from the germline V gene are SGDLS and YYNGEE. Trimming removed 3 bases from V and 2 bases from J, with 11 bases in between. The receptor was isolated from a woman aged 18-30 years who received the yellow fever vaccine. Sequenced here: T cells from blood (PBMCs), unsorted or a sorted subset (not recorded which), sampled before or after yellow fever vaccination (not recorded which). V gene TRBV9 combines with J gene TRBJ1-1; a weak D match, TRBD1 (6 bases). The CDR3 here is CASSGRRGNTEAFF. The CDR3 DNA follows: TGTGCCAGCAGCGGACGCAGGGGAAACACTGAAGCTTTCTTT.